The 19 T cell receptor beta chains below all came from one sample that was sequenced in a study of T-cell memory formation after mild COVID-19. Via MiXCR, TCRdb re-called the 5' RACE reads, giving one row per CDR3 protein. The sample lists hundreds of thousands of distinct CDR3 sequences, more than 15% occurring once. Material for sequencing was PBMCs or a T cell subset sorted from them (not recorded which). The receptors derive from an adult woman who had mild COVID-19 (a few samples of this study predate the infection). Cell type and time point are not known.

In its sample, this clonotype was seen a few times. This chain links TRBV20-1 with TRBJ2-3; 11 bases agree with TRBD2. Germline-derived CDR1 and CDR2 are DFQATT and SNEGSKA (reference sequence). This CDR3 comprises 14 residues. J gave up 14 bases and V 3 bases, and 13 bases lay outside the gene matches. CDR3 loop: CSASRASGGPTGYF. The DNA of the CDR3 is TGCAGTGCTAGCAGGGCTAGCGGGGGGCCAACGGGGTATTTT.

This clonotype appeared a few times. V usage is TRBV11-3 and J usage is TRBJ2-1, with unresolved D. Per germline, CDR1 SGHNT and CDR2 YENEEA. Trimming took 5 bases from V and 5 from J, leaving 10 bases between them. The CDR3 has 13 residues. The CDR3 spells CASSRLNDNEQFF. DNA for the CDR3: TGTGCCAGCAGCCGTCTCAACGACAATGAGCAGTTCTTC.

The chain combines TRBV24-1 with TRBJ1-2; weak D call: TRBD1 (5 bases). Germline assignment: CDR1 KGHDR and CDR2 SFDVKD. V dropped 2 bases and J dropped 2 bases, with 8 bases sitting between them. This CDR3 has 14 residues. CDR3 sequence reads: CATSDYTGNYGYTF. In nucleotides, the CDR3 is TGTGCCACCAGTGATTACACAGGAAACTATGGCTACACCTTC.

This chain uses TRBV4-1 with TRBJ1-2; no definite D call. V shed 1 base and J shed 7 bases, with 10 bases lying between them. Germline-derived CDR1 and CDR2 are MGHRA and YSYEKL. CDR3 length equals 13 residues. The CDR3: CASSQADAGGYTF. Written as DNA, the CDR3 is TGCGCCAGCAGCCAAGCAGACGCAGGTGGCTACACCTTC.

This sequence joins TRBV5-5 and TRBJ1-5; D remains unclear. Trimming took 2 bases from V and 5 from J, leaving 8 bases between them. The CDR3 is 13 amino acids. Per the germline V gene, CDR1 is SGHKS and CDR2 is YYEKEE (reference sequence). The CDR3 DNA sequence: TGTGCCAGCAGCTTCGCCACGGATCAGCCCCAGCATTTT. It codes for CASSFATDQPQHF.

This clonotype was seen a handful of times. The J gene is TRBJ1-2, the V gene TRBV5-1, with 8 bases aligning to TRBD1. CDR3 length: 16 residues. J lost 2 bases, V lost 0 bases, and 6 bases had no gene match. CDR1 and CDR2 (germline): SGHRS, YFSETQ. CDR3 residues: CASSLEGQGPNYGYTF. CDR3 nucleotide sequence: TGCGCCAGCAGCTTGGAAGGACAGGGACCCAACTATGGCTACACCTTC.

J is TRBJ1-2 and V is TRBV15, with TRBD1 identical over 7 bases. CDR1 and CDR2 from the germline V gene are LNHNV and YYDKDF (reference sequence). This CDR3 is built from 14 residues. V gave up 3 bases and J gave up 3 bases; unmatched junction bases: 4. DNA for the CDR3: TGTGCCACCAGCAGGGGACAGCGGGACTATGGCTACACCTTC. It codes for CATSRGQRDYGYTF.

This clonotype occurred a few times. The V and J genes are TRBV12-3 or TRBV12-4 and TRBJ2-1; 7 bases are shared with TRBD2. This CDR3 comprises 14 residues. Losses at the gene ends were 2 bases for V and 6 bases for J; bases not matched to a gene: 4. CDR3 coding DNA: TGTGCCAGCAGTTTAACTAGCGTTGGCAATGAGCAGTTCTTC. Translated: CASSLTSVGNEQFF.

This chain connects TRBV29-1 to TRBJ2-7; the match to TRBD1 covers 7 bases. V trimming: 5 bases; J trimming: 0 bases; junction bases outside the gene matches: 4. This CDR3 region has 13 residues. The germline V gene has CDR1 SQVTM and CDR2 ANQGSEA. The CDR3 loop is CSVPGQSSYEQYF. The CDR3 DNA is TGCAGCGTTCCGGGACAGAGCTCCTACGAGCAGTACTTC.

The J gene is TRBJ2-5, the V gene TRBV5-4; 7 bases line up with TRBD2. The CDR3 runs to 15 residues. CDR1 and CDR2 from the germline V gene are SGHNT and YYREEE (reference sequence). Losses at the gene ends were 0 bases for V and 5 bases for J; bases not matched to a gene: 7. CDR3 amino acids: CASSLASGGLETQYF. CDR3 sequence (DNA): TGTGCCAGCAGCTTGGCCTCGGGAGGCCTCGAGACCCAGTACTTC.

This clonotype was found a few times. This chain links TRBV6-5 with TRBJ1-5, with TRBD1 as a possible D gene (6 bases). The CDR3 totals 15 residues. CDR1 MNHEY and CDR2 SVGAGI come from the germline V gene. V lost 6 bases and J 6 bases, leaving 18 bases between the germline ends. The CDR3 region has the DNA TGTGCCAGCAGCCCGCGGGGCAGGGGCCGTCAGCCCCAGCATTTT. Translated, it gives CASSPRGRGRQPQHF.

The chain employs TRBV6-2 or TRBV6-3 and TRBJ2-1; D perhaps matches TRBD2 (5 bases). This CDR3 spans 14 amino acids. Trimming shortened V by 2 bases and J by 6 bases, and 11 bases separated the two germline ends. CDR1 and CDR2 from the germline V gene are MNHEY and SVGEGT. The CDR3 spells CASSYSTEGNEQFF. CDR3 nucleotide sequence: TGTGCCAGCAGTTACAGCACAGAGGGCAATGAGCAGTTCTTC.

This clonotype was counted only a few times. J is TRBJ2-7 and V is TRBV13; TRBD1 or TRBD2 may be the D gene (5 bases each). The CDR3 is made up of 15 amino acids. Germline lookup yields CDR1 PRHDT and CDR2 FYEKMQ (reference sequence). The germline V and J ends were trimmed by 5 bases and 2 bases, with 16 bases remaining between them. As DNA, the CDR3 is TGTGCCAGCAGCCTGTGGGACGGTGACCCCTACGAGCAGTACTTC. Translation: CASSLWDGDPYEQYF. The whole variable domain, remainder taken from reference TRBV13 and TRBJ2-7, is AAGVIQSPRHLIKEKRETATLKCYPIPRHDTVYWYQQGPGQDPQFLISFYEKMQSDKGSIPDRFSAQQFSDYHSELNMSSLELGDSALYFCASSLWDGDPYEQYFGPGTRLTVT.

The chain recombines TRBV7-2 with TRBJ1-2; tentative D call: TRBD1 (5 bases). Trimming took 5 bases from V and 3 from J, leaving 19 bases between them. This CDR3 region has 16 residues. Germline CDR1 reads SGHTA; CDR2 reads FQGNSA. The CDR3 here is CASSAPGGVWDYGYTF. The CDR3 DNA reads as TGTGCCAGCAGCGCCCCGGGGGGGGTATGGGACTATGGCTACACCTTC.

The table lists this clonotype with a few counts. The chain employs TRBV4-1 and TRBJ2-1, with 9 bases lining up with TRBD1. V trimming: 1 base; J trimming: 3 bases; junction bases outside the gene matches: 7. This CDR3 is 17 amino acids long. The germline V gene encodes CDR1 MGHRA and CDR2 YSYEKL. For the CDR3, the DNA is TGCGCCAGCAGCCAAGGACAGGGGGGGAGCTACTACAATGAGCAGTTCTTC. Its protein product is CASSQGQGGSYYNEQFF.

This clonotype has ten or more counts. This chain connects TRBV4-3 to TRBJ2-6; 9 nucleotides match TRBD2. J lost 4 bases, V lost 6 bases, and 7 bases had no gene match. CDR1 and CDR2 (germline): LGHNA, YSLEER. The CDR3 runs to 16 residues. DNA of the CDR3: TGCGCCAGCAGTCAGCAGCGGGGGGCCGGGGCCAACGTCCTGACTTTC. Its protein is CASSQQRGAGANVLTF.

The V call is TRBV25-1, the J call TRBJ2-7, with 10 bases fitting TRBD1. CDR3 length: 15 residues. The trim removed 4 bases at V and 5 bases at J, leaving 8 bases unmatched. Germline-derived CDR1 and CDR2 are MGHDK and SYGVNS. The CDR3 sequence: CASSGLSTGGNEQYF. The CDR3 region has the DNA TGTGCCAGCAGTGGGCTATCGACAGGGGGCAACGAGCAGTACTTC.

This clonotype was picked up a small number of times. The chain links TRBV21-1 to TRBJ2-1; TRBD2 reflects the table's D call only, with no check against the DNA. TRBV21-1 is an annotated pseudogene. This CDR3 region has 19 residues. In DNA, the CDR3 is TGTGCCAGCAGCTGTCTTACTCTCCCCGATGAGCGGGGGAGCAATGAGCAGTTCTTC. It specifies CASSCLTLPDERGSNEQFF.

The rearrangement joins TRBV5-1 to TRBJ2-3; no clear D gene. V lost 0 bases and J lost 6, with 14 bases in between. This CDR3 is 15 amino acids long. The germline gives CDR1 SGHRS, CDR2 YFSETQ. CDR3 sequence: CASSLALGVEDTQYF. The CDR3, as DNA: TGCGCCAGCAGCTTGGCCCTTGGGGTAGAGGATACGCAGTATTTT.